The rows below give T cell receptor beta chains drawn from one sample of a study of Ad26.COV2.S vaccination and SARS-CoV-2 variants. Data came from immunoSEQ multiplex PCR; TCRdb stores just in-frame clones and leaves some out. Of hundreds of thousands of clones in the sample, 80% to 90% were seen once. Specimen: peripheral blood, collected in a trial of Ad26.COV2.S vaccine versus placebo. The receptors were gathered from a person between 18 and 65 years old who received the Ad26.COV2.S COVID-19 vaccine or a placebo. Each CDR3 is given with its conserved first and last residue. A D gene is named only where the DNA matches it firmly. Clone size is not always given. Where it is, it says once, few, many or a class for expanded clones.

>-|TRBJ2-4|-|TRBV2
CASSGLAKNIQYF
TGTGCCAGCTCGGGACTAGCCAAAAACATTCAGTACTTC
>-|TRBJ2-1|-|TRBV5-1
CASSFLHPTGNNEQFF
TGCGCCAGCAGCTTCTTACACCCGACAGGTAACAATGAGCAGTTCTTC
>-|TRBJ2-4|-|TRBV2
CASSVTTLAKNIQYF
TGTGCCAGCAGTGTGACTACTCTAGCCAAAAACATTCAGTACTTC
>-|TRBJ2-1|-|TRBV29-1
CSVKRDKYYNEQFF
TGCAGCGTTAAACGGGACAAGTACTACAATGAGCAGTTCTTC
>TRBD1|TRBJ1-5|-|TRBV6-4
CASSDEQAGRGHGNQPQHF
TGTGCCAGCAGTGACGAACAGGCTGGCAGGGGGCATGGCAATCAGCCCCAGCATTTT
>-|TRBJ1-4|-|TRBV30
CAWSVLLGGREKLFF
TGTGCCTGGAGTGTACTTCTGGGGGGCCGGGAAAAACTGTTTTTT
>TRBD2|TRBJ2-3|-|TRBV19
CASRTSEKKNTDTQYF
TGTGCCAGTAGGACTAGCGAGAAAAAGAACACAGATACGCAGTATTTT
>TRBD1|TRBJ2-7|-|TRBV5-5
CASRGGLGQGLYEQYF
TGTGCCAGCAGGGGAGGATTGGGACAGGGGCTCTACGAGCAGTACTTC
>-|TRBJ1-4|-|TRBV18
CASSPEGAKANEKLFF
TGTGCCAGCTCACCAGAAGGGGCCAAGGCTAATGAAAAACTGTTTTTT
>-|TRBJ2-7|-|TRBV7-6
CASSLAFKFYGYEQYF
TGTGCCAGCAGCTTAGCGTTTAAATTCTACGGCTACGAGCAGTACTTC
>TRBD1|TRBJ1-1|-|TRBV5-6
CASSLARQGWEGTEAFF
TGTGCCAGCAGCTTGGCACGACAGGGATGGGAGGGCACTGAAGCTTTCTTT
>-|TRBJ1-4|few|TRBV5-5
CASSLWYSTNEKLFF
TGTGCCAGCAGCTTGTGGTACTCAACTAATGAAAAACTGTTTTTT
>-|TRBJ1-6|-|TRBV9
CASSVEGGRGSPLHF
TGTGCCAGCAGCGTAGAGGGAGGGAGAGGATCACCCCTCCACTTT
>-|TRBJ2-1|-|TRBV11-2
CASSLALRRYNEQFF
TGTGCCAGCAGCTTAGCTCTTCGCCGCTACAATGAGCAGTTCTTC
>-|TRBJ2-2|-|TRBV7-9
CASSPPIGTTPGELFF
TGTGCCAGCAGCCCCCCCATCGGGACCACCCCAGGGGAGCTGTTTTTT
>-|TRBJ2-5|-|TRBV5-6
CASSLALARETQYF
TGTGCCAGCAGCTTAGCACTAGCCAGGGAGACCCAGTACTTC
>-|TRBJ2-5|-|TRBV30
CAWRQGKETQYF
TGTGCCTGGAGACAGGGTAAAGAGACCCAGTACTTC
>-|TRBJ2-7|-|TRBV3-1/TRBV3-2
CASSQDGGQGAQYF
TGTGCCAGCAGCCAAGACGGGGGGCAGGGGGCCCAGTACTTC
>-|TRBJ2-7|-|TRBV7-2
CASSSPVTGWLEQYF
TGTGCCAGCAGCTCACCTGTGACAGGTTGGCTCGAGCAGTACTTC
>TRBD2|TRBJ2-7|-|TRBV2
CASGSTSGSYEQYF
TGTGCCAGCGGTTCTACTAGCGGCTCCTACGAGCAGTACTTC
>-|TRBJ2-5|-|TRBV24-1
CATSGQNQETQYF
TGTGCCACCAGCGGACAGAACCAAGAGACCCAGTACTTC
>TRBD1|TRBJ1-1|-|TRBV5-1
CASSGGTGGPSDTEAFF
TGCGCCAGCAGCGGGGGGACAGGGGGCCCCTCAGACACTGAAGCTTTCTTT
>TRBD1|TRBJ2-7|-|TRBV5-4
CASSFPGTANYEQYF
TGTGCCAGCTCCTTCCCCGGGACAGCTAACTACGAGCAGTACTTC
>-|TRBJ2-3|-|TRBV5-1
CASSSPGDTQYF
TGCGCCAGCAGCTCGCCGGGGGATACGCAGTATTTT
>-|TRBJ1-4|-|TRBV7-6
CASSLTGGPNEKLFF
TGTGCCAGCAGCTTGACGGGGGGCCCTAATGAAAAACTGTTTTTT
>-|TRBJ2-1|-|TRBV7-9
CASSPRGGSFNEQFF
TGTGCCAGCAGCCCCAGAGGGGGGTCTTTCAATGAGCAGTTCTTC
>-|TRBJ2-5|-|TRBV5-1
CASSQDSDYQETQYF
TGCGCCAGCAGCCAGGACAGCGACTACCAAGAGACCCAGTACTTC
>-|TRBJ1-5|-|TRBV2
CASSWTQGYQPQHF
TGTGCCAGCAGTTGGACACAGGGATACCAGCCCCAGCATTTT
>-|TRBJ2-7|-|TRBV14
CASSQVGGGYYEQYF
TGTGCCAGCAGCCAAGTGGGGGGAGGTTACTACGAGCAGTACTTC
>TRBD1|TRBJ1-5|-|TRBV19
CASEDRDHQPQHF
TGTGCCAGCGAAGACAGGGACCATCAGCCCCAGCATTTT
>TRBD2|TRBJ2-3|-|TRBV9
CASSVATGGLAGGPGTDTQYF
TGTGCCAGCAGCGTAGCTACCGGAGGGCTAGCGGGGGGGCCCGGCACAGATACGCAGTATTTT
>-|TRBJ2-5|-|TRBV18
CASSPIGGPQETQYF
TGTGCCAGCTCACCCATCGGGGGCCCCCAAGAGACCCAGTACTTC
>-|TRBJ1-6|-|TRBV9
CASSVSQYNSPLHF
TGTGCCAGCAGCGTAAGCCAGTATAATTCACCCCTCCACTTT
>TRBD2|TRBJ2-1|-|TRBV6-1
CASRSGRSSYNEQFF
TGTGCCAGCAGAAGCGGGAGGAGCTCCTACAATGAGCAGTTCTTC
>-|TRBJ2-3|once|TRBV6-2/TRBV6-3
CASSYSKSGVFTDTQYF
TGTGCCAGCAGTTACTCGAAGTCAGGGGTTTTTACAGATACGCAGTATTTT
>-|TRBJ2-1|-|TRBV2
CATVASSYNEQFF
TGTGCCACAGTAGCCTCCTCCTACAATGAGCAGTTCTTC
>-|TRBJ2-3|-|TRBV7-2
CASNEGGTDTQYF
TGTGCCAGCAACGAGGGCGGCACAGATACGCAGTATTTT
>TRBD2|TRBJ2-2|-|TRBV9
CASSPSGGNTGELFF
TGTGCCAGCAGCCCGAGCGGGGGGAACACCGGGGAGCTGTTTTTT
>-|TRBJ2-3|once|TRBV13
CASSQQGTDTQYF
TGTGCCAGCAGCCAACAGGGCACAGATACGCAGTATTTT
>-|TRBJ2-7|-|TRBV7-9
CASSLAHPREQYF
TGTGCCAGCAGCTTAGCACACCCTAGAGAGCAGTACTTC
>-|TRBJ1-6|-|TRBV9
CASSVGQNNSPLHF
TGTGCCAGCAGCGTAGGGCAGAATAATTCACCCCTCCACTTT
>-|TRBJ1-6|-|TRBV7-6
CASSLSQGTINSPLHF
TGTGCCAGCAGCCTCTCGCAGGGGACGATTAATTCACCCCTCCACTTT
>-|TRBJ1-6|-|TRBV30
CAWSVRQGDSPLHF
TGTGCCTGGAGTGTACGGCAGGGTGATTCACCCCTCCACTTT
>-|TRBJ2-5|once|TRBV9
CASSPPSRETQYF
TGTGCCAGCAGCCCTCCCTCAAGGGAGACCCAGTACTTC
>TRBD2|TRBJ2-2|-|TRBV11-3
CASSLDPLAGLTGELFF
TGTGCCAGCAGCTTAGATCCCCTAGCGGGGCTCACCGGGGAGCTGTTTTTT
>-|TRBJ2-7|-|TRBV7-8
CASSQPTSGASEQYF
TGTGCCAGCAGCCAACCAACCTCCGGGGCTAGCGAGCAGTACTTC
>TRBD2|TRBJ2-1|-|TRBV7-2
CASSLDRGRGSYNEQFF
TGTGCCAGCAGCTTAGATCGTGGGAGGGGCTCCTACAATGAGCAGTTCTTC
>TRBD2|TRBJ2-2|-|TRBV29-1
CSAGTSGNPNTGELFF
TGCAGCGCTGGGACTAGCGGGAATCCGAACACCGGGGAGCTGTTTTTT
>TRBD1|TRBJ1-6|-|TRBV2
CASSERQGDHSPLHF
TGTGCCAGCAGTGAAAGGCAGGGGGACCATTCACCCCTCCACTTT
>-|TRBJ1-1|few|TRBV18
CASSTTGDDTEAFF
TGTGCCAGCTCCACGACAGGTGACGACACTGAAGCTTTCTTT
>TRBD1|TRBJ2-3|-|TRBV7-9
CASSSGQVRTDTQYF
TGTGCCAGCAGCTCGGGACAGGTACGCACAGATACGCAGTATTTT